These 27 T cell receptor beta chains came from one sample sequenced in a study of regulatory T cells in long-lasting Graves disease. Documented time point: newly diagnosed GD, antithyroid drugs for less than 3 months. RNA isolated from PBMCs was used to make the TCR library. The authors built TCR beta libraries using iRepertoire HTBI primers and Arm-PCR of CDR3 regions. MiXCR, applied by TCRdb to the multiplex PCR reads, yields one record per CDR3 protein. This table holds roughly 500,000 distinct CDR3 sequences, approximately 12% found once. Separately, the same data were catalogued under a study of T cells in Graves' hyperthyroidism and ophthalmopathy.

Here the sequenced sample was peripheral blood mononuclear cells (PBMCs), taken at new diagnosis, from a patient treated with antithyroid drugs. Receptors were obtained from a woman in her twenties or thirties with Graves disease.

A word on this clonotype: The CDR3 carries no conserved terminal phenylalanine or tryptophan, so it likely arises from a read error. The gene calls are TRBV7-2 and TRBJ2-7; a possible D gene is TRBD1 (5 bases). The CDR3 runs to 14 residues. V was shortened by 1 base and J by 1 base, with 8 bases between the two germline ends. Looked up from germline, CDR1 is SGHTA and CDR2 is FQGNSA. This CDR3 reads CASSLETASYEQYL. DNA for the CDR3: TGTGCCAGCAGCTTAGAGACAGCTTCCTACGAGCAGTACCTC.

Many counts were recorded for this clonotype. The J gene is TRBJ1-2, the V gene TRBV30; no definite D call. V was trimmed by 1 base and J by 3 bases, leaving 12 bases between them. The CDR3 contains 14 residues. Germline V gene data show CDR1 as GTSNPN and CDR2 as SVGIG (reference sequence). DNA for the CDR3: TGTGCCTGGAGTGCCCTAGGGCTGGACTATGGCTACACCTTC. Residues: CAWSALGLDYGYTF. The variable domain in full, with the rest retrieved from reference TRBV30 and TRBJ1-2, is SQTIHQWPATLVQPVGSPLSLECTVEGTSNPNLYWYRQAAGRGLQLLFYSVGIGQISSEVPQNLSASRPQDRQFILSSKKLLLSDSGFYLCAWSALGLDYGYTFGSGTRLTVV.

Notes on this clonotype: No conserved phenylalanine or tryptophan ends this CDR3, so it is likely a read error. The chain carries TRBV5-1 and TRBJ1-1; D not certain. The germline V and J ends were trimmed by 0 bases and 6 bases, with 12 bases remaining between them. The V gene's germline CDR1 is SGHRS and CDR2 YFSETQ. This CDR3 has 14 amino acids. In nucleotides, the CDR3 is TGCGCCAGCAGCTTGGGGGAGTCTTTGGCTGAAGCTTTCCTT. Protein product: CASSLGESLAEAFL.

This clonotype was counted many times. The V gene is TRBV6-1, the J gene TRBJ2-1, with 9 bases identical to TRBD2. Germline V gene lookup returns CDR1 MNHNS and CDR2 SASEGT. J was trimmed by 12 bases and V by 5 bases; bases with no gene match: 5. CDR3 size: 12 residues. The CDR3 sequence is CASSPGLARQFF. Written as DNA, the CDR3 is TGTGCCAGCAGTCCCGGACTAGCGCGGCAGTTCTTC.

The CDR3 loop is CASSQDPGDGYTF. In DNA form, the CDR3 reads TGCGCCAGCAGCCAAGATCCCGGGGATGGCTACACCTTC. The chain joins TRBV4-1 to TRBJ1-2; D remains ambiguous. CDR1 is MGHRA, CDR2 YSYEKL, per germline. The CDR3 has 13 residues. The V end was cut by 0 bases, the J end by 6 bases, with 8 bases between.

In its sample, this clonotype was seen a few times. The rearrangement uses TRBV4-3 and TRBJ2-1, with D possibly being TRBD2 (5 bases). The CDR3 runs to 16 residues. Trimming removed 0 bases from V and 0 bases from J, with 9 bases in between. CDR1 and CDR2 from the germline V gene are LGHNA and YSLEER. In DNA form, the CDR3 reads TGCGCCAGCAGCCAAGATTTGGGGAGCTCCTACAATGAGCAGTTCTTC. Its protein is CASSQDLGSSYNEQFF.

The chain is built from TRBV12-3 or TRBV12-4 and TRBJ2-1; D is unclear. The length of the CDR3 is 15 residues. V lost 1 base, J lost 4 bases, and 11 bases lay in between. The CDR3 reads CASSLDLDIYNEQFF. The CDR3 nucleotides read TGTGCCAGCAGTTTAGATCTAGACATTTACAATGAGCAGTTCTTC.

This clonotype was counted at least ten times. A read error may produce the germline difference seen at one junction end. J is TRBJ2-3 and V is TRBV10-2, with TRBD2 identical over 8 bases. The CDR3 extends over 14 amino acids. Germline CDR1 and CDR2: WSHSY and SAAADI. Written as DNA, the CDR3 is TGCGCCTGCAGGTCAGCGGGAGCTATAGATACGCAGTATTTT. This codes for CACRSAGAIDTQYF.

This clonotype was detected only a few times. The CDR3 protein is CASSVKASPSGNTIYF. The CDR3 bases are TGTGCCAGCAGCGTAAAGGCAAGTCCCTCTGGAAACACCATATATTTT. The rearrangement links TRBV9 to TRBJ1-3; D unclear. This CDR3 contains 16 residues. Looked up from germline, CDR1 is SGDLS and CDR2 is YYNGEE. Trimming pared 1 base from V and 0 bases from J, leaving 11 bases between.

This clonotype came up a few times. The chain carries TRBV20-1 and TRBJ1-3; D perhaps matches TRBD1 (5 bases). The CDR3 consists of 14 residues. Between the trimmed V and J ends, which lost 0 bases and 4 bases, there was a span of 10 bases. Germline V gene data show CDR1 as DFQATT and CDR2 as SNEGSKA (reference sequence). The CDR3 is CSARDPREGNTIYF. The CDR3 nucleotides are TGCAGTGCTAGAGATCCCAGGGAAGGAAACACCATATATTTT.

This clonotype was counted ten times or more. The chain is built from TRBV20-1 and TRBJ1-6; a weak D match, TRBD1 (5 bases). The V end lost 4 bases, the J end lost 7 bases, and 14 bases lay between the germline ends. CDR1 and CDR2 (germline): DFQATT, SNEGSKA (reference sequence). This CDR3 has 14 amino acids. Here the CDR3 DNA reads TGCAGTGCTAAACCCTCAGGGCTGAATTCACCCCTCCACTTT. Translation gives CSAKPSGLNSPLHF.

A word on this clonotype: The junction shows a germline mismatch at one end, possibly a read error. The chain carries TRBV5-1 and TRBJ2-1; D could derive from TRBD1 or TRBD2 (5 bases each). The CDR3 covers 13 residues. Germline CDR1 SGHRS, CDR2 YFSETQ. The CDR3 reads CASSLGTANERFF. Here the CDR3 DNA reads TGCGCCAGCAGCTTAGGGACCGCCAATGAGCGGTTCTTC.

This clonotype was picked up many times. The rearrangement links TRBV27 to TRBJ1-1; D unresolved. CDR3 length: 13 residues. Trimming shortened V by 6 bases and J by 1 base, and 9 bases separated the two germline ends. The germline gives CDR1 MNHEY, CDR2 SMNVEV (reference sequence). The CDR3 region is CASSLSRNTEAFF. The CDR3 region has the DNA TGTGCCAGCAGCTTAAGTCGGAACACTGAAGCTTTCTTT.

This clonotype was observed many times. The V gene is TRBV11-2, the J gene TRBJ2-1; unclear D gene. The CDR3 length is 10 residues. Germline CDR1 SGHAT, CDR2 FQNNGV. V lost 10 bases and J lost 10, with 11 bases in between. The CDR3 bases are TGTGCCATCCGGGCCTTAGAGCAGTTCTTC. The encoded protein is CAIRALEQFF.

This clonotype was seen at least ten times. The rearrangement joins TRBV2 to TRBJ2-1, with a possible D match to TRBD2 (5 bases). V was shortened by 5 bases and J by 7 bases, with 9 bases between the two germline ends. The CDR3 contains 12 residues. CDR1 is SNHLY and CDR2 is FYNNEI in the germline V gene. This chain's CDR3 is CASSKLVNEQFF. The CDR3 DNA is TGTGCCAGCAGTAAACTAGTGAATGAGCAGTTCTTC.

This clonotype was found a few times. CDR3: CASSFSETSTDTQYF. CDR3 in DNA: TGTGCCAGCAGCTTTTCCGAGACTAGCACAGATACGCAGTATTTT. J is TRBJ2-3 and V is TRBV7-9; no clear D. From germline, CDR1 is SEHNR and CDR2 FQNEAQ (reference sequence). The CDR3 is 15 residues long. V was shortened by 3 bases and J by 0 bases, with 10 bases between the two germline ends.

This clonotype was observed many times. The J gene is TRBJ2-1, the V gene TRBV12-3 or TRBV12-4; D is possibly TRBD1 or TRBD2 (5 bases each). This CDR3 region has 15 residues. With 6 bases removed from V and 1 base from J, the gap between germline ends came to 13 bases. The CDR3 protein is CASRGRGGSYNEQFF. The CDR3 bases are TGTGCCAGCAGGGGACGTGGTGGGTCCTACAATGAGCAGTTCTTC.

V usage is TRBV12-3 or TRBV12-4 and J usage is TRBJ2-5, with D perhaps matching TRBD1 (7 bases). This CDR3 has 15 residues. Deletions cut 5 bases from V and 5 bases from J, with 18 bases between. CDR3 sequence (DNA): TGTGCCAGCAGTGCTAGGGGGCGCGGGGATGAGACCCAGTACTTC. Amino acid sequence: CASSARGRGDETQYF.

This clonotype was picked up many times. The CDR3 nucleotides are TGTGCCAGCAGTTTGCCTCGGCCCGAAGTGATCCAGCATTTT. Protein product: CASSLPRPEVIQHF. This chain links TRBV28 with TRBJ1-5, with D unclear. The CDR3 loop spans 14 amino acids. Trimming pared 3 bases from V and 12 bases from J, leaving 18 bases between. CDR1 MDHEN and CDR2 SYDVKM come from the germline V gene.

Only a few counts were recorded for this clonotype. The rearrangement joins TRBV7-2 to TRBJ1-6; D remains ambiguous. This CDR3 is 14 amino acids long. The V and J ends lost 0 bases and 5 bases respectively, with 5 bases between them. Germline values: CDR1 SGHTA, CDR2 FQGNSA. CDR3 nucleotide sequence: TGTGCCAGCAGCTTAGCAAGGGATAATTCACCCCTCCACTTT. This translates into CASSLARDNSPLHF.

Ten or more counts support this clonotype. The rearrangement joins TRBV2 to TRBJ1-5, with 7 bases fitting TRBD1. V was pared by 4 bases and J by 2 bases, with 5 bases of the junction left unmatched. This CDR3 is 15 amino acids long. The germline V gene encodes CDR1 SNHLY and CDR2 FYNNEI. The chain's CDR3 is CASSVTGRRNQPQHF. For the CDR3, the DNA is TGTGCCAGCAGTGTGACAGGGAGACGCAATCAGCCCCAGCATTTT.

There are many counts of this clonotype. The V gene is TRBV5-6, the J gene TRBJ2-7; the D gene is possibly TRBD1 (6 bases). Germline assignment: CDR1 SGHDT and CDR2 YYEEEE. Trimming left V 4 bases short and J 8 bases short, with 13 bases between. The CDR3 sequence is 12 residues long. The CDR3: CASSHGTPQQYF. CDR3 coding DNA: TGTGCCAGCAGCCACGGGACACCCCAGCAGTACTTC.

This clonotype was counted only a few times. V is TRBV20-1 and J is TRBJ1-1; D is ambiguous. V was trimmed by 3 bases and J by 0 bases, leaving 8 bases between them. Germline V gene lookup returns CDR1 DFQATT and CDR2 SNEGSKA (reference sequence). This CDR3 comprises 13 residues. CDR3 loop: CSASWIMNTEAFF. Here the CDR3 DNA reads TGCAGTGCTAGTTGGATTATGAACACTGAAGCTTTCTTT.

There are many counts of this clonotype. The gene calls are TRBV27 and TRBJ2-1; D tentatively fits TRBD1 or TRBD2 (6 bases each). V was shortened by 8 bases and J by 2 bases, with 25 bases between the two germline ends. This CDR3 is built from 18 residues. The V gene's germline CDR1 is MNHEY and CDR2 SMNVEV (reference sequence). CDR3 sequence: CASSLGGRGPFPYNEQFF. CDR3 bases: TGTGCCAGCTCACTAGGGGGGAGAGGCCCCTTTCCCTACAATGAGCAGTTCTTC.

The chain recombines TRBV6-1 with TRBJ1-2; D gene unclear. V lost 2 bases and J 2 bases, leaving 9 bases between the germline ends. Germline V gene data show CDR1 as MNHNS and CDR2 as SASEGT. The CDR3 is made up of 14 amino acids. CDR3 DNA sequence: TGTGCCAGCAGTGAACTGCAGCAAAACTATGGCTACACCTTC. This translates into CASSELQQNYGYTF.

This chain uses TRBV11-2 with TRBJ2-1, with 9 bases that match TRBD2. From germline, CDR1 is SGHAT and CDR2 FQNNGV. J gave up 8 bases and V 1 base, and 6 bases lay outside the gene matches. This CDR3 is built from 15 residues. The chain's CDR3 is CASSLVVAGDDEQFF. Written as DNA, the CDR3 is TGTGCCAGCAGCTTAGTGGTAGCGGGAGACGATGAGCAGTTCTTC.

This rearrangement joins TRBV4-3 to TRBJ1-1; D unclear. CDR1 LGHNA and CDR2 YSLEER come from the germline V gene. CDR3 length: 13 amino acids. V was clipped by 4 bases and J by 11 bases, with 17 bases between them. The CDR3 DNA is TGCGCCAGCAGCCTCGATATAAAGTATTCGGCTTTCTTT. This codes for CASSLDIKYSAFF.